This is a list of T cell receptor beta chains from one sample in a study of PD-1 blockade in classical Hodgkin lymphoma. Assay used: immunoSEQ multiplex PCR; TCRdb lists only in-frame clones, some missing. The table lists about 8,200 clones, around 83% of them singletons. The sample consisted of CD8+ T cells from blood, taken at baseline. These receptor sequences come from a human donor with classical Hodgkin lymphoma. The CDR3 runs from the conserved cysteine through the conserved F or W. The order of the fields is V gene, clone size, J gene, D gene, CDR3 DNA, CDR3 protein. D genes are given only for firm matches. Size values are once, few and many counts, or a class for expanded clones, and some rows have none.

v_gene: TRBV7-9
abundance: once
j_gene: TRBJ1-2
d_gene: NA
CDR3nt: TGTGCCAGCAGCGGAGGTTGGGGAAACGGCTACACCTTC
CDR3aa: CASSGGWGNGYTF

v_gene: TRBV5-1
abundance: NA
j_gene: TRBJ1-3
d_gene: TRBD1
CDR3nt: TGCGCCAGCAGCCGGGACAGGGTCTCTGGAAACACCATATATTTT
CDR3aa: CASSRDRVSGNTIYF

v_gene: TRBV4-2
abundance: NA
j_gene: TRBJ2-3
d_gene: TRBD1
CDR3nt: TGTGCCAGCAGCCCCGGACAGGCCGACACAGATACGCAGTATTTT
CDR3aa: CASSPGQADTDTQYF

v_gene: TRBV6-5
abundance: NA
j_gene: TRBJ2-7
d_gene: NA
CDR3nt: TGTGCCAGCAGGGGGTTGTCCTACGAGCAGTACTTC
CDR3aa: CASRGLSYEQYF

v_gene: TRBV7-6
abundance: NA
j_gene: TRBJ1-1
d_gene: NA
CDR3nt: TGTGCCAGCAGCTTAGGTGGGTTCACTGAAGCTTTCTTT
CDR3aa: CASSLGGFTEAFF

v_gene: TRBV7-9
abundance: NA
j_gene: TRBJ2-7
d_gene: NA
CDR3nt: TGTGCCAGCATCGACGCGGGGTACGAGCAGTACTTC
CDR3aa: CASIDAGYEQYF

v_gene: TRBV7-9
abundance: few
j_gene: TRBJ2-7
d_gene: NA
CDR3nt: TGTGCCAGCAGCCTCCCAGCAGCGGGTTCCTCCTACGAGCAGTACTTC
CDR3aa: CASSLPAAGSSYEQYF

v_gene: TRBV6-6
abundance: NA
j_gene: TRBJ2-3
d_gene: TRBD2
CDR3nt: TGTGCCAGCAGTTACCACCGACTAGCGGAGCGAGGTACGCAGTATTTT
CDR3aa: CASSYHRLAERGTQYF

v_gene: TRBV18
abundance: NA
j_gene: TRBJ2-4
d_gene: NA
CDR3nt: TGTGCCAGCTCACGAACAAGGACAGCCAAAAACATTCAGTACTTC
CDR3aa: CASSRTRTAKNIQYF

v_gene: TRBV19
abundance: NA
j_gene: TRBJ2-7
d_gene: NA
CDR3nt: TGTGCCAGTAGATGGAGGTTAAGCTCCTACGAGCAGTACTTC
CDR3aa: CASRWRLSSYEQYF

v_gene: TRBV27
abundance: once
j_gene: TRBJ2-3
d_gene: TRBD2
CDR3nt: TGTGCCAGCGGACTAGCGGCTAGCACAGATACGCAGTATTTT
CDR3aa: CASGLAASTDTQYF

v_gene: TRBV2
abundance: once
j_gene: TRBJ2-1
d_gene: NA
CDR3nt: TGTGCCAGAACAAAGGGTCCCGCTGGCAATGAGCAGTTCTTC
CDR3aa: CARTKGPAGNEQFF

v_gene: TRBV19
abundance: NA
j_gene: TRBJ1-6
d_gene: NA
CDR3nt: TGTGCCAGCAGGGAATTCGGTTCACCCCTCCACTTT
CDR3aa: CASREFGSPLHF

v_gene: TRBV10-3
abundance: NA
j_gene: TRBJ2-7
d_gene: TRBD1
CDR3nt: TGTGCCATCAGTGATCACGACAGGGCATACGAGCAGTACTTC
CDR3aa: CAISDHDRAYEQYF

v_gene: TRBV5-1
abundance: NA
j_gene: TRBJ2-7
d_gene: NA
CDR3nt: TGCGCCAGCAGCTTGGACAGACCCTACGAGCAGTACTTC
CDR3aa: CASSLDRPYEQYF

v_gene: TRBV11-2
abundance: NA
j_gene: TRBJ2-2
d_gene: NA
CDR3nt: TGTGCCAGCAGCTATTCCAACACCGGGGAGCTGTTTTTT
CDR3aa: CASSYSNTGELFF

v_gene: TRBV12-1
abundance: NA
j_gene: TRBJ2-7
d_gene: NA
CDR3nt: TGTGCCAGCAGCCCCAAGTTGCGCGCAGGTAAAAGCTCCTACGAGCAGTACTTC
CDR3aa: CASSPKLRAGKSSYEQYF

v_gene: TRBV5-8
abundance: NA
j_gene: TRBJ1-1
d_gene: NA
CDR3nt: TGTGCCAGCAGCTTGTTAAACGGGAACACTGAAGCTTTCTTT
CDR3aa: CASSLLNGNTEAFF

v_gene: TRBV28
abundance: NA
j_gene: TRBJ2-7
d_gene: NA
CDR3nt: TGTGCCAGCAGTTTTTCCCTCTCCTACGAGCAGTACTTC
CDR3aa: CASSFSLSYEQYF

v_gene: TRBV13
abundance: NA
j_gene: TRBJ2-1
d_gene: TRBD1
CDR3nt: TGTGCCAGCAGGACTCGGGGACAGGTGGGGAATGAGCAGTTCTTC
CDR3aa: CASRTRGQVGNEQFF

v_gene: TRBV29-1
abundance: NA
j_gene: TRBJ1-1
d_gene: NA
CDR3nt: TGCAGCGTTGATAGCTTGAACACTGAAGCTTTCTTT
CDR3aa: CSVDSLNTEAFF

v_gene: TRBV28
abundance: NA
j_gene: TRBJ1-1
d_gene: TRBD1
CDR3nt: TGTGCCAGCAGTTCACAGGGGGTACGCACTGAAGCTTTCTTT
CDR3aa: CASSSQGVRTEAFF

v_gene: TRBV29-1
abundance: NA
j_gene: TRBJ2-3
d_gene: TRBD2
CDR3nt: TGCAGCGTTGAGCGAGCTAGCGGTATAGATACGCAGTATTTT
CDR3aa: CSVERASGIDTQYF

v_gene: TRBV27
abundance: NA
j_gene: TRBJ2-2
d_gene: TRBD2
CDR3nt: TGTGCCTCGAGTCTTGGTAGCGGGGGGGAGCTGTTTTTT
CDR3aa: CASSLGSGGELFF

v_gene: TRBV9
abundance: NA
j_gene: TRBJ2-1
d_gene: NA
CDR3nt: TGTGCCAGCAGCGTAGAGTATAATGAGCAGTTCTTC
CDR3aa: CASSVEYNEQFF

v_gene: TRBV10-2
abundance: NA
j_gene: TRBJ2-7
d_gene: TRBD2
CDR3nt: TGCGCCAGCGGAACTAGCGGCTCCTACGAGCAGTACTTC
CDR3aa: CASGTSGSYEQYF

v_gene: TRBV7-8
abundance: NA
j_gene: TRBJ2-7
d_gene: NA
CDR3nt: TGTGCCAGCAGCTTACCCGCCGGGCACAATTATGCCTACGAGCAGTACTTC
CDR3aa: CASSLPAGHNYAYEQYF

v_gene: TRBV27
abundance: NA
j_gene: TRBJ1-5
d_gene: TRBD1
CDR3nt: TGTGCCAGCTCCCAGGGGGGTAGCCAGCCCCAGCATTTT
CDR3aa: CASSQGGSQPQHF

v_gene: TRBV4-1
abundance: NA
j_gene: TRBJ2-7
d_gene: NA
CDR3nt: TGCGCCAGCAGCCGAGCTACTAGCTTGAGCTCCTACGAGCAGTACTTC
CDR3aa: CASSRATSLSSYEQYF

v_gene: TRBV28
abundance: NA
j_gene: TRBJ2-7
d_gene: TRBD2
CDR3nt: TGTGCCAGCAGTTGGGAGGGGCCGGGCGAGCAGTACTTC
CDR3aa: CASSWEGPGEQYF

v_gene: TRBV19
abundance: once
j_gene: TRBJ2-5
d_gene: TRBD2
CDR3nt: TGTGCCAGTAGCGGGACTACCGCTCAAGAGACCCAGTACTTC
CDR3aa: CASSGTTAQETQYF

v_gene: TRBV7-8
abundance: medium-sized
j_gene: TRBJ2-7
d_gene: TRBD1
CDR3nt: TGTGCCAGCAGCTTAGATCCGGGACAGGGTTACGAGCAGTACTTC
CDR3aa: CASSLDPGQGYEQYF

v_gene: TRBV7-9
abundance: NA
j_gene: TRBJ2-1
d_gene: NA
CDR3nt: TGTGCCAGCAGCTTAGGCGGTGAACAGTACAATGAGCAGTTCTTC
CDR3aa: CASSLGGEQYNEQFF

v_gene: TRBV5-1
abundance: NA
j_gene: TRBJ2-1
d_gene: TRBD2
CDR3nt: TGCGCCAGCAGCTCACCCCGTAGCGGGGGCCAATACAATGAGCAGTTCTTC
CDR3aa: CASSSPRSGGQYNEQFF

v_gene: TRBV1
abundance: NA
j_gene: TRBJ2-7
d_gene: NA
CDR3nt: TGCACCAGCAGCCAAGATCTCAGACATCGACAGGTTACCTACGAGCAGTACTTC
CDR3aa: CTSSQDLRHRQVTYEQYF

v_gene: TRBV27
abundance: NA
j_gene: TRBJ2-1
d_gene: NA
CDR3nt: TGTGCCAGCAGTTTAAGCCCTAACGTTGTCAATGAGCAGTTCTTC
CDR3aa: CASSLSPNVVNEQFF

v_gene: TRBV10-3
abundance: NA
j_gene: TRBJ2-6
d_gene: NA
CDR3nt: TGTGCCATCAGTATACGTACTGTAGAACAAAGTCGGGCCAACGTCCTGACTTTC
CDR3aa: CAISIRTVEQSRANVLTF

v_gene: TRBV7-7
abundance: NA
j_gene: TRBJ2-2
d_gene: NA
CDR3nt: TGTGCTAGCGGCAGGGATGGCACCGGGGAGCTGTTTTTT
CDR3aa: CASGRDGTGELFF

v_gene: TRBV27
abundance: few
j_gene: TRBJ2-1
d_gene: NA
CDR3nt: TGTGCCAGCAGTTTATACCCCCCCAATGAGCAGTTCTTC
CDR3aa: CASSLYPPNEQFF

v_gene: TRBV5-1
abundance: NA
j_gene: TRBJ2-2
d_gene: TRBD1
CDR3nt: TGCGCCAGTTGGGACAGGGGGTCCACCGGGGAGCTGTTTTTT
CDR3aa: CASWDRGSTGELFF

v_gene: TRBV6-5
abundance: NA
j_gene: TRBJ2-7
d_gene: NA
CDR3nt: TGTGCCAGCAGTTACTCCCCTACAGCGCTCTCCTACGAGCAGTACTTC
CDR3aa: CASSYSPTALSYEQYF

v_gene: TRBV7-8
abundance: NA
j_gene: TRBJ2-1
d_gene: TRBD2
CDR3nt: TGTGCCAGCAGCCCGGAAGCGGGGGCGGGGTACTACAATGAGCAGTTCTTC
CDR3aa: CASSPEAGAGYYNEQFF

v_gene: TRBV13
abundance: few
j_gene: TRBJ2-1
d_gene: NA
CDR3nt: TGTGCCAGCAGCTTAGACGAGGAGCAGTTCTTC
CDR3aa: CASSLDEEQFF

v_gene: TRBV5-5
abundance: once
j_gene: TRBJ2-7
d_gene: TRBD1
CDR3nt: TGTGCCAGCAGCTTGAGGACAGGGGGTACCTACGAGCAGTACTTC
CDR3aa: CASSLRTGGTYEQYF

v_gene: TRBV27
abundance: once
j_gene: TRBJ1-1
d_gene: NA
CDR3nt: TGTGCCAGCAGAGATACTCACGGGGAGGGGACTGAAGCTTTCTTT
CDR3aa: CASRDTHGEGTEAFF

v_gene: TRBV7-9
abundance: NA
j_gene: TRBJ2-3
d_gene: NA
CDR3nt: TGTGCCAGCAGCCCCGTCGTAGGGGGGACAGATACGCAGTATTTT
CDR3aa: CASSPVVGGTDTQYF

v_gene: TRBV7-2
abundance: NA
j_gene: TRBJ2-7
d_gene: NA
CDR3nt: TGTGCCAGCAGCTTAAGTCCGGGGCCAGGCCCATACGAGCAGTACTTC
CDR3aa: CASSLSPGPGPYEQYF

v_gene: TRBV7-9
abundance: NA
j_gene: TRBJ2-3
d_gene: NA
CDR3nt: TGTGCCAGCAGCTTACCCCGGGGGATGGGCACAGATACGCAGTATTTT
CDR3aa: CASSLPRGMGTDTQYF

v_gene: TRBV19
abundance: NA
j_gene: TRBJ2-7
d_gene: NA
CDR3nt: TGTGCCAGTAGTATAGCGGGGGTGGACTCCTACGAGCAGTACTTC
CDR3aa: CASSIAGVDSYEQYF

v_gene: TRBV19
abundance: NA
j_gene: TRBJ1-6
d_gene: NA
CDR3nt: TGTGCCAGTAGTACGACCCCACGTGTAGGGTTTAATTCACCCCTCCACTTT
CDR3aa: CASSTTPRVGFNSPLHF

v_gene: TRBV27
abundance: NA
j_gene: TRBJ2-5
d_gene: NA
CDR3nt: TGTGCCAGCACGGTGGAGGAGACCCAGTACTTC
CDR3aa: CASTVEETQYF

v_gene: TRBV19
abundance: NA
j_gene: TRBJ2-7
d_gene: NA
CDR3nt: TGTGCCAGTAGTATAGGACAGGACCACTCCTACGAGCAGTACTTC
CDR3aa: CASSIGQDHSYEQYF

v_gene: TRBV7-6
abundance: NA
j_gene: TRBJ2-7
d_gene: NA
CDR3nt: TGTGCCAGCTTCTCGGGCTACGAGCAGTACTTC
CDR3aa: CASFSGYEQYF

v_gene: TRBV28
abundance: NA
j_gene: TRBJ2-7
d_gene: NA
CDR3nt: TGTGCCAGCAGTTTAGGCTCCTACGAGCAGTACTTC
CDR3aa: CASSLGSYEQYF

v_gene: TRBV15
abundance: NA
j_gene: TRBJ2-5
d_gene: NA
CDR3nt: TGTGCCACCAGCAGAGGCTCGGGGTTACAAGAGACCCAGTACTTC
CDR3aa: CATSRGSGLQETQYF